The 10 T cell receptor beta chains given below trace back to one sample, sequenced in a study of blood T cell repertoires in COVID-19. Clones were sequenced by immunoSEQ multiplex PCR, and TCRdb holds only the in-frame ones, with some missing. Among approximately 160,000 clones listed, about 88% were seen once. Material: peripheral blood. These receptors were taken from a man aged 55 to 69 with COVID-19, enrolled during active disease.

The chain is built from TRBV7-3 and TRBJ2-1, with 7 bases fitting TRBD2. The CDR3 loop spans 15 amino acids. Trimming took 5 bases from V and 5 from J; bases not matched to a gene: 9. In germline, CDR1 is SGHTA, CDR2 FQGTGA. The CDR3 region has the DNA TGTGCCAGCAGCCCTCAAGGGACTACCAACAATGAGCAGTTCTTC. It encodes CASSPQGTTNNEQFF.

The chain uses TRBV9 and TRBJ1-3; 8 nucleotides match TRBD1. This CDR3 is built from 21 residues. Germline lookup yields CDR1 SGDLS and CDR2 YYNGEE. V trimming: 3 bases; J trimming: 5 bases; junction bases outside the gene matches: 25. The DNA for the CDR3 is TGTGCCAGCAGCGCCGACCTCCGCCCAACGTATCAGGGGGCCAAGAGAAACACCATATATTTT. Its protein product is CASSADLRPTYQGAKRNTIYF. Complete variable domain (other parts from reference TRBV9 and TRBJ1-3): DSGVTQTPKHLITATGQRVTLRCSPRSGDLSVYWYQQSLDQGLQFLIQYYNGEERAKGNILERFSAQQFPDLHSELNLSSLELGDSALYFCASSADLRPTYQGAKRNTIYFGEGSWLTVV.

The gene calls are TRBV6-5 and TRBJ1-2, with 8 bases identical to TRBD1. The CDR3 contains 15 residues. V was clipped by 5 bases and J by 2 bases; unmatched bases: 7. Germline-derived CDR1 and CDR2 are MNHEY and SVGAGI. DNA of the CDR3: TGTGCCAGCAGTCCGCCGACAGGGGCGAACTATGGCTACACCTTC. It encodes CASSPPTGANYGYTF.

This rearrangement joins TRBV7-2 to TRBJ2-5; weak D call: TRBD1 (6 bases). Trimming pared 5 bases from V and 5 bases from J, leaving 15 bases between. This CDR3 spans 14 amino acids. Germline CDR1 SGHTA, CDR2 FQGNSA. Here the CDR3 DNA reads TGTGCCAGCAGCCGGAACAGGGAGTTGGAGACCCAGTACTTC. Its translation: CASSRNRELETQYF.

The V and J genes are TRBV6-5 and TRBJ2-5; 7 bases align to TRBD1. This CDR3 is 15 amino acids long. Germline V gene lookup returns CDR1 MNHEY and CDR2 SVGAGI. V trimming: 5 bases; J trimming: 0 bases; junction bases outside the gene matches: 6. CDR3 bases: TGTGCCAGCAGTAACCGGGACAGAGACCAAGAGACCCAGTACTTC. Amino acid sequence: CASSNRDRDQETQYF.

The chain joins TRBV28 to TRBJ2-1; 11 bases agree with TRBD2. The germline V gene has CDR1 MDHEN and CDR2 SYDVKM. The CDR3 is 15 residues long. V shed 5 bases and J 5 bases; nucleotides not matched to a gene: 5. CDR3 nucleotide sequence: TGTGCCAGCAGTGCGTTAGCGGGGGGGCACAATGAGCAGTTCTTC. Residues: CASSALAGGHNEQFF.

The chain couples TRBV7-2 to TRBJ2-7; 10 bases are shared with TRBD2. Trimming took 5 bases from V and 6 from J; bases not matched to a gene: 13. This CDR3 has 16 residues. Germline CDR1 and CDR2: SGHTA and FQGNSA. CDR3 sequence: CASSPQIGLAGAEQYF. CDR3 coding DNA: TGTGCCAGCAGCCCGCAAATAGGGCTAGCGGGAGCCGAGCAGTACTTC.

Notes on this clone: Other DNA sequences in the same sample also yield this CDR3. The chain uses TRBV5-1 and TRBJ2-3; 8 nucleotides agree with TRBD2. CDR1 SGHRS and CDR2 YFSETQ come from the germline V gene. V was pared by 1 base and J by 3 bases, with 1 base of the junction left unmatched. The CDR3 covers 14 residues. CDR3 sequence: CASSLLAGTDTQYF. Written as DNA, the CDR3 is TGCGCCAGCAGCTTGTTAGCGGGAACAGATACGCAGTATTTT.

The CDR3 protein is CASSYRTGSDGYTF. CDR3 bases: TGTGCCAGCAGTTACCGGACAGGATCTGATGGCTACACCTTC. The V call is TRBV6-2 or TRBV6-3, the J call TRBJ1-2, with 7 bases aligning to TRBD1. Germline CDR1 reads MNHEY; CDR2 reads SVGEGT. V lost 2 bases and J lost 6; bases outside the gene matches: 6. The CDR3 covers 14 residues.

V gene TRBV18 combines with J gene TRBJ2-5, with TRBD1 identical over 11 bases. The germline gives CDR1 KGHSH, CDR2 LQKENI. The CDR3 has 14 residues. V dropped 4 bases and J dropped 5; count of bases not matched to a gene: 3. CDR3 amino acids: CASSRTGGMETQYF. In DNA form, the CDR3 reads TGTGCCAGCTCACGGACAGGGGGCATGGAGACCCAGTACTTC. The whole variable domain, remainder taken from reference TRBV18 and TRBJ2-5, is NAGVMQNPRHLVRRRGQEARLRCSPMKGHSHVYWYRQLPEEGLKFMVYLQKENIIDESGMPKERFSAEFPKEGPSILRIQQVVRGDSAAYFCASSRTGGMETQYFGPGTRLLVL.